This T cell receptor (beta chain) was observed in a study of control samples from healthy donors and cancer patients. The sample holds a few counts of this clone. This CDR3 spans 13 amino acids. The V end was cut by 4 bases, the J end by 6 bases, with 14 bases between. Germline V CDR1 and CDR2: SGDLS, YYNGEE. Generated by immunoSEQ multiplex PCR, the TCRdb table keeps only in-frame clones and is missing some. The sample records approximately 140,000 clones, more than 85% being singletons. This rearrangement joins TRBV9 to TRBJ2-7; D could derive from TRBD1 or TRBD2 (5 bases each). The source is a woman aged 25 to 39 in good health. The sequenced sample consisted of blood. The CDR3 sequence: CASSPEARGEQYF. The CDR3 DNA is TGTGCCAGCAGCCCCGAGGCGAGGGGCGAGCAGTACTTC.